Shown below are 6 T cell receptor beta chains from a single sample sequenced in a study of blood T cell repertoires in COVID-19. Profiling relied on immunoSEQ multiplex PCR, and the TCRdb table lists in-frame clones only, not all of them. The sample has approximately 150,000 clones, over 70% seen once; the top ten hold roughly 6%. The sample was PBMCs or T cells enriched from blood (not recorded which). These receptors were taken from a middle-aged woman with acute COVID-19.

The V gene is TRBV7-2, the J gene TRBJ1-2; no definite D call. V was pared by 6 bases and J by 5 bases, with 7 bases between. This CDR3 comprises 11 residues. In germline, CDR1 is SGHTA, CDR2 FQGNSA. The CDR3 region has the DNA TGTGCCAGCAGTCTGTTGTATGGCTACACCTTC. Amino acids: CASSLLYGYTF.

The V and J genes are TRBV18 and TRBJ1-1; D not resolved. Germline V gene sequence: CDR1 KGHSH, CDR2 LQKENI. With 5 bases removed from V and 1 base from J, the gap between germline ends came to 8 bases. The CDR3 runs to 13 residues. The chain's CDR3 is CASSTERNTEAFF. CDR3 in DNA: TGTGCCAGCTCAACAGAAAGGAACACTGAAGCTTTCTTT.

The rearrangement joins TRBV5-8 to TRBJ2-1, with D perhaps TRBD2 (6 bases). The CDR3 totals 15 residues. Trimming left V 2 bases short and J 8 bases short, with 17 bases between. CDR1 and CDR2 (germline): SGHTS, YDEGEE. The CDR3 is CASSFRGLGIYEQFF. The CDR3 region has the DNA TGTGCCAGCAGCTTCCGGGGACTGGGAATATATGAGCAGTTCTTC.

This clone has only a few counts. The gene calls are TRBV7-9 and TRBJ1-3; 8 bases agree with TRBD1. V lost 0 bases, J lost 0 bases, and 7 bases stayed unmatched. This CDR3 is built from 18 residues. Germline V CDR1 and CDR2: SEHNR, FQNEAQ (reference sequence). This CDR3 reads CASSLAYRTGSSGNTIYF. The CDR3 nucleotides are TGTGCCAGCAGCTTAGCGTACAGGACAGGGAGCTCTGGAAACACCATATATTTT.

The V gene is TRBV18, the J gene TRBJ1-1, with TRBD1 identical over 9 bases. V shed 3 bases, J shed 5 bases, and the junction held 7 bases outside the gene matches. Germline CDR1 is KGHSH and CDR2 is LQKENI. The CDR3 loop spans 15 amino acids. CDR3 sequence reads: CASSPQGQGSTEAFF. The CDR3 nucleotides are TGTGCCAGCTCACCCCAAGGACAGGGGAGTACTGAAGCTTTCTTT.

The chain carries TRBV9 and TRBJ2-1; the match to TRBD2 covers 7 bases. With 0 bases clipped from V and 5 bases from J, the junction kept 5 bases outside the gene matches. The CDR3 length is 15 residues. The germline V gene encodes CDR1 SGDLS and CDR2 YYNGEE. CDR3 sequence: CASSVAGGPNNEQFF. CDR3 coding DNA: TGTGCCAGCAGCGTAGCGGGAGGCCCGAACAATGAGCAGTTCTTC.